These T cell receptor beta chains were read from a single sample in a study of cytomegalovirus exposure and HLA in healthy donors. Data came from immunoSEQ multiplex PCR; TCRdb stores just in-frame clones and leaves some out. The record lists 150,000 to 200,000 clones, of which the ten most abundant hold roughly 6.7%. The sample was PBMCs. These receptor sequences come from a man aged 25-45 years in good health and CMV-seronegative. Each CDR3 is given with its conserved first and last residue. A D gene is named only where the DNA matches it firmly.

V: TRBV7-3
J: TRBJ2-2
D: -
DNA: TGTGCCAGCAGCTTCCCCCCTTTATTTCGGTCTGCGAACACCGGGGAGCTGTTTTTT
CDR3: CASSFPPLFRSANTGELFF

V: TRBV10-3
J: TRBJ2-5
D: TRBD1
DNA: TGTGCCATCAGCCTCACAACCACGCTACAGGGGCAGGGGACCCAGTACTTC
CDR3: CAISLTTTLQGQGTQYF

V: TRBV9
J: TRBJ2-7
D: -
DNA: TGTGCCAGCAGCGTAAAGTCAGTGGACGAGCAGTACTTC
CDR3: CASSVKSVDEQYF

V: TRBV14
J: TRBJ1-1
D: -
DNA: TGTGCCAGCAGCTTCAGAGGAGGCACTGAAGCTTTCTTT
CDR3: CASSFRGGTEAFF

V: TRBV10-3
J: TRBJ1-4
D: -
DNA: TGTGCCATCCGGCAGGAACTTGCAACTAATGAAAAACTGTTTTTT
CDR3: CAIRQELATNEKLFF

V: TRBV5-4
J: TRBJ2-5
D: TRBD1
DNA: TGTGCCAGCAGCGTCCGGGACAGGCTTCCGGAGACCCAGTACTTC
CDR3: CASSVRDRLPETQYF

V: TRBV5-1
J: TRBJ2-7
D: -
DNA: TGCGCCAGCAGCTTGGAAGAAGAAGGGGTCTACGAGCAGTACTTC
CDR3: CASSLEEEGVYEQYF

V: TRBV30
J: TRBJ1-4
D: TRBD1
DNA: TGTGCCTGGAGTGTACACAGGGGCCGCGAAAAACTGTTTTTT
CDR3: CAWSVHRGREKLFF

V: TRBV10-3
J: TRBJ2-1
D: TRBD2
DNA: TGTGCCATCAGTGAACTAGCGGGCCTAGGAAGCTCCTACAATGAGCAGTTCTTC
CDR3: CAISELAGLGSSYNEQFF

V: TRBV9
J: TRBJ2-7
D: TRBD2
DNA: TGTGCCAGCAGCGGTGGAGGGACTAGCTTTTACGAGCAGTACTTC
CDR3: CASSGGGTSFYEQYF

V: TRBV10-1
J: TRBJ1-6
D: -
DNA: TGCGCCAGCAGTGAGTCGGCGGAAAATTCACCCCTCCACTTT
CDR3: CASSESAENSPLHF

V: TRBV25-1
J: TRBJ2-1
D: TRBD2
DNA: TGTGCCAGCAGTGAACTCCCCACTAGCGGGGGGGCCAATGAGCAGTTCTTC
CDR3: CASSELPTSGGANEQFF

V: TRBV25-1
J: TRBJ2-7
D: TRBD1
DNA: TGTGCCAGCAGTACCCACGGGACAGGGAGGACCGAGCAGTACTTC
CDR3: CASSTHGTGRTEQYF

V: TRBV6-5
J: TRBJ2-5
D: TRBD2
DNA: TGTGCCAGGACACGGGATGAGCGGGGGAAAGAGACCCAGTACTTC
CDR3: CARTRDERGKETQYF

V: TRBV7-9
J: TRBJ2-2
D: -
DNA: TGTGCCAGCAGCCCCCGGACAATGAACACCGGGGAGCTGTTTTTT
CDR3: CASSPRTMNTGELFF

V: TRBV9
J: TRBJ2-1
D: TRBD1
DNA: TGTGCCAGCAGCGTAGCGTGGACAGGGACCTCCTACAATGAGCAGTTCTTC
CDR3: CASSVAWTGTSYNEQFF

V: TRBV7-9
J: TRBJ1-1
D: TRBD1
DNA: TGTGCCAGCAGCTACCGCGACAGGGCTGACACTGAAGCTTTCTTT
CDR3: CASSYRDRADTEAFF